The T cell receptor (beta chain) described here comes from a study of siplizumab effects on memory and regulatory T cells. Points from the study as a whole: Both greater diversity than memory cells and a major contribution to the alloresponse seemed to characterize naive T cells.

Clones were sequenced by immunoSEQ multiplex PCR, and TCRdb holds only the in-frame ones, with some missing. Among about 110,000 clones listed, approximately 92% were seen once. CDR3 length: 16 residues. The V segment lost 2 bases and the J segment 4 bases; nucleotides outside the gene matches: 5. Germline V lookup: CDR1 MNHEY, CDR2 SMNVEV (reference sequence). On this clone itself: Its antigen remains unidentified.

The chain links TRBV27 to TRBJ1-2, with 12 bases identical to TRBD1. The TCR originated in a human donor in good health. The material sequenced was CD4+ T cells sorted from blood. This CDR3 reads CASSLIGTGGSYGYTF. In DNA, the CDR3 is TGTGCCAGCAGTTTAATAGGGACAGGGGGCTCCTATGGCTACACCTTC.